This entry concerns a single TCR beta chain. The target antigen is unknown. Assay used: immunoSEQ multiplex PCR; TCRdb lists only in-frame clones, some missing. The data contain around 87,000 clones, 70% to 90% of them singletons. The record originates from a study of T cell responses to AZD1222 COVID-19 vaccine. General study findings and limits: White British donors predominated, females outnumbered males, and clonal diversity was possibly underestimated. The CD4 TCRs associated with vaccination extended across spike and predominated at 160-218 and 743-854.

Germline CDR1 is MNHNY and CDR2 is SVGAGI (reference sequence). CDR3 length: 14 residues. The V gene lost 6 bases and the J gene lost 3 bases, with 14 bases spanning the gap. The clonotype comes from an adult in good health. The chain couples TRBV6-6 to TRBJ2-5; D assignment may be TRBD1 or TRBD2 (6 bases each). The starting material was peripheral blood, obtained on day 0 of AZD1222 vaccination. The DNA for the CDR3 is TGTGCCAGCAGACTGACAGGACTAAAAGAGACCCAGTACTTC. Protein: CASRLTGLKETQYF.